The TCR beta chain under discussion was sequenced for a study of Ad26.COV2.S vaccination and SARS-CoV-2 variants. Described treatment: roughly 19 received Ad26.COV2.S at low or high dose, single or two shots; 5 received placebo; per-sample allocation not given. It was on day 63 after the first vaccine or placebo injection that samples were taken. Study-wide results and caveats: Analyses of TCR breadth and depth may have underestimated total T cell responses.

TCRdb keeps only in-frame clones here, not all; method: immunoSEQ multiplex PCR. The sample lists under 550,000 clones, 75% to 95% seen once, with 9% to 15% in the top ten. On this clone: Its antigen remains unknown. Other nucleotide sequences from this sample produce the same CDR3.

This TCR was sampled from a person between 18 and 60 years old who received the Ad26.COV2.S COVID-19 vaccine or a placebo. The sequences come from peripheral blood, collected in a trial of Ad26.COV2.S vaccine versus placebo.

CDR3 protein: CASSLLGGNQPQHF. The CDR3 DNA reads TGTGCCAGCAGTTTATTGGGGGGCAATCAGCCCCAGCATTTT. The chain recombines TRBV27 with TRBJ1-5; a possible D gene is TRBD1 (5 bases). This CDR3 has 14 amino acids. Germline V gene lookup returns CDR1 MNHEY and CDR2 SMNVEV (reference sequence). Trimming took 1 base from V and 2 from J, leaving 6 bases between them.